Listed below are T cell receptor beta chains from one sample, sequenced in a study of T cells in localized non-small cell lung cancer. The repertoire was sequenced with immunoSEQ multiplex PCR; TCRdb's copy has only in-frame clones and lacks some. The sample includes 70,000 to 80,000 clones, 88% seen only once; the top ten take around 20%. Sequenced here: peripheral blood, sampled before any cancer treatment. These receptors originate from a woman aged 35 to 70 with stage I squamous cell lung carcinoma. Both conserved end residues are part of each CDR3. Each record gives: V gene, CDR3 length, clone size, D gene, J gene, CDR3 protein, CDR3 DNA. The D gene is left open where the match is weak. Only some rows state a clone size, as once, few, many or a class for expanded clones.

TRBV2,14,-,-,TRBJ2-7,CASSELGVTYEQYF,TGTGCCAGCAGTGAACTAGGTGTCACCTACGAGCAGTACTTC
TRBV6-1,14,-,-,TRBJ2-3,CASSMGHITDTQYF,TGTGCCAGCAGTATGGGACACATCACAGATACGCAGTATTTT
TRBV4-1,13,-,-,TRBJ1-6,CASSQVEVSPLHF,TGCGCCAGCAGCCAAGTTGAGGTCTCACCCCTCCACTTT
TRBV25-1,14,-,TRBD1,TRBJ1-1,CASRGTGKNTEAFF,TGTGCCAGCAGGGGGACAGGGAAGAACACTGAAGCTTTCTTT
TRBV6-1,14,once,TRBD1,TRBJ2-7,CASIRDRAVYEQYF,TGTGCCAGCATCCGGGACAGGGCCGTCTACGAGCAGTACTTC
TRBV6-6,13,-,TRBD1,TRBJ1-1,CAIRQGQNTEAFF,TGTGCCATCCGACAGGGACAGAACACTGAAGCTTTCTTT
TRBV30,11,-,-,TRBJ1-6,CALKVGSPLHF,TGTGCCTTAAAGGTCGGCTCACCCCTCCACTTT
TRBV5-4,12,-,TRBD1,TRBJ2-7,CASSEQGYEQYF,TGTGCCAGCAGCGAACAGGGGTACGAGCAGTACTTC
TRBV6-4,13,-,-,TRBJ1-1,CASSDEGHTEAFF,TGTGCCAGCAGTGATGAGGGGCACACTGAAGCTTTCTTT
TRBV11-2,11,-,-,TRBJ2-5,CASSFLETQYF,TGTGCCAGCAGCTTCTTAGAGACCCAGTACTTC
TRBV7-3,15,-,TRBD2,TRBJ2-3,CASSPGTSVWDTQYF,TGTGCCAGCAGCCCCGGGACTAGCGTTTGGGATACGCAGTATTTT
TRBV6-5,15,-,-,TRBJ1-6,CASSYSRAGGSPLHF,TGTGCCAGCAGTTACTCGAGGGCGGGAGGTTCACCCCTCCACTTT
TRBV19,15,once,-,TRBJ1-2,CASSMAPRTPDGYTF,TGTGCCAGTAGTATGGCGCCCCGGACCCCAGATGGCTACACCTTC
TRBV5-1,18,-,TRBD2,TRBJ2-2,CASSLGLLAGFSPGELFF,TGCGCCAGCAGCTTAGGGCTACTAGCGGGGTTTTCTCCCGGGGAGTTGTTTTTT
TRBV29-1,13,-,-,TRBJ1-1,CSVQQGFIAEAFF,TGCAGCGTCCAACAGGGTTTCATCGCTGAAGCTTTCTTT
TRBV30,14,-,-,TRBJ1-2,CAWSVRGTDYGYTF,TGTGCCTGGAGTGTTAGGGGGACTGACTATGGCTACACCTTC
TRBV9,16,-,TRBD1,TRBJ2-3,CASSARTGVAVDTQYF,TGTGCCAGCAGCGCTCGGACAGGGGTCGCGGTGGATACGCAGTATTTT
TRBV4-2,16,-,-,TRBJ2-7,CASSQDQGGQRYEQYF,TGTGCCAGCAGCCAAGATCAGGGGGGACAGCGCTACGAGCAGTACTTC
TRBV7-3,16,-,-,TRBJ2-1,CASSLRRGDSYNEQFF,TGTGCCAGCAGCTTAAGGCGCGGGGACTCCTACAATGAGCAGTTCTTC
TRBV19,13,-,-,TRBJ2-3,CASRPAYTDTQYF,TGTGCCAGTAGACCAGCCTACACAGATACGCAGTATTTT
TRBV25-1,14,-,-,TRBJ1-2,CASRRTGANYGYTF,TGTGCCAGCAGGAGGACCGGGGCTAACTATGGCTACACCTTC
TRBV27,13,few,-,TRBJ1-2,CASRPGYGYGYTF,TGTGCCAGCCGTCCGGGGTACGGCTATGGCTACACCTTC
TRBV4-1,14,-,TRBD2,TRBJ2-1,CASSQELAGYEQFF,TGCGCCAGCAGCCAAGAACTAGCGGGGTATGAGCAGTTCTTC
TRBV4-1,15,-,-,TRBJ1-1,CASSQDGGWYTEAFF,TGCGCCAGCAGCCAAGATGGGGGCTGGTACACTGAAGCTTTCTTT
TRBV18,18,-,-,TRBJ2-4,CASSGGGTVFSAKNIQYF,TGTGCCAGCTCAGGGGGCGGGACAGTCTTTTCGGCCAAAAACATTCAGTACTTC
TRBV9,11,once,-,TRBJ2-5,CASSPQETQYF,TGTGCCAGCAGCCCTCAAGAGACCCAGTACTTC
TRBV6-6,12,-,-,TRBJ1-2,CASSSGLWGYTF,TGTGCCAGCAGTTCAGGGCTTTGGGGCTACACCTTC
TRBV6-5,11,-,-,TRBJ1-5,CASSYSQIQHF,TGTGCCAGCAGTTACAGCCAGATCCAGCATTTT
TRBV5-5,15,-,-,TRBJ1-3,CASSSIQGTGNTIYF,TGTGCCAGCAGCTCGATACAGGGTACTGGAAACACCATATATTTT
TRBV6-5,15,few,TRBD2,TRBJ2-7,CASSFLAGGTYEQYF,TGTGCCAGCAGTTTTCTAGCGGGGGGAACCTACGAGCAGTACTTC
TRBV2,15,-,-,TRBJ2-1,CASSEDRGGYNEQFF,TGTGCCAGCAGTGAAGACAGGGGAGGTTACAATGAGCAGTTCTTC
TRBV10-3,14,-,-,TRBJ2-1,CATIRGQGSNEQFF,TGTGCCACCATTAGAGGGCAGGGCTCGAATGAGCAGTTCTTC
TRBV25-1,14,-,TRBD2,TRBJ2-5,CASTERGGRETQYF,TGTGCCAGCACAGAGCGGGGGGGCCGGGAGACCCAGTACTTC